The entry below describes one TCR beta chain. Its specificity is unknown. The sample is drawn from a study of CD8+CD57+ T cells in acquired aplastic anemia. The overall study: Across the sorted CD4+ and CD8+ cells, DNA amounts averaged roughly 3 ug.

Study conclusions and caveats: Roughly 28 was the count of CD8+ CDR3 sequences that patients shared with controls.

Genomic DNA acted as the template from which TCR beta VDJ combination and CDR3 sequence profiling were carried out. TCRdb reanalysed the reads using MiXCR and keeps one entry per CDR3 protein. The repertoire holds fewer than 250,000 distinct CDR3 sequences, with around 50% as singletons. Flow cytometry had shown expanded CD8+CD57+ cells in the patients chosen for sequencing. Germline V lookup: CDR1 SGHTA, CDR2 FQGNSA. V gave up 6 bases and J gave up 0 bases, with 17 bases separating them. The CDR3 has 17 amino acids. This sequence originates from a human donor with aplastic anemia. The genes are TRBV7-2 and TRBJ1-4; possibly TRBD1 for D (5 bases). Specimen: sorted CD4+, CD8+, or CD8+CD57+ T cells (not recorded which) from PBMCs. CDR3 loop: CASRPGAPHPTNEKLFF. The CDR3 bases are TGTGCCAGCAGGCCCGGGGCGCCCCACCCAACTAATGAAAAACTGTTTTTT.